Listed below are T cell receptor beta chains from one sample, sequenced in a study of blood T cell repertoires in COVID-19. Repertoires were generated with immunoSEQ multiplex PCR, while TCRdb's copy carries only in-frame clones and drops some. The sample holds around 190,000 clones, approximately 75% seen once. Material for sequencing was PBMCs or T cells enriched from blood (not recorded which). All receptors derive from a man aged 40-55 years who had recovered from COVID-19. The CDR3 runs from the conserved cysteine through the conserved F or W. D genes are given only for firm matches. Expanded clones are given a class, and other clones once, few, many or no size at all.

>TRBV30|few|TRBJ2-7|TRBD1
TGTGCCTGGAGTACTGGCGGGACAGGGTCCTACGAGCAGTACTTC
CAWSTGGTGSYEQYF
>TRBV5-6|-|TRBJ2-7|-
TGTGCCAGCAGCTTGATTAGCTACGAGCAGTACTTC
CASSLISYEQYF
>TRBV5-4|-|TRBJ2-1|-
TGTGCCAGCAGCTTTAGTACGGATGAGCAGTTCTTC
CASSFSTDEQFF
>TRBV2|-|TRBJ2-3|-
TGTGCCAGCAGTTACATTAGCGGAGATGGAGGTACGCAGTATTTT
CASSYISGDGGTQYF
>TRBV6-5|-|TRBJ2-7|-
TGTGCCAGCAGTTTAGACAGGCAAACCTACGAGCAGTACTTC
CASSLDRQTYEQYF
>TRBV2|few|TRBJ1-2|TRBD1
TGTGCCAGCAGAACGTCCGGGACAGGAAATGATGGCTACACCTTC
CASRTSGTGNDGYTF
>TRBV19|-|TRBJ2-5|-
TGTGCCAGTAGTTGGCTAGCTGGGGAGACCCAGTACTTC
CASSWLAGETQYF
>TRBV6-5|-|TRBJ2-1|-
TGTGCCAGCAGCCCCGTGGTGGCTTCCTACAATGAGCAGTTCTTC
CASSPVVASYNEQFF
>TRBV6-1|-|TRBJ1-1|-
TGTGCCAGCAGTGATAATATTGGCAGGGAGAACACTGAAGCTTTCTTT
CASSDNIGRENTEAFF
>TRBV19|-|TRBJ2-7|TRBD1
TGTGCCAGTAGTATAGGGGACAGGCTCTCCTACGAGCAGTACTTC
CASSIGDRLSYEQYF
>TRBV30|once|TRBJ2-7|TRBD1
TGTGCCTGGAGTGTGGGACAGGGACCGTACGAGCAGTACTTC
CAWSVGQGPYEQYF
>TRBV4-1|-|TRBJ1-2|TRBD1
TGCGCCAGCAGCCATGGACCGGGACAGTACTATGGCTACACCTTC
CASSHGPGQYYGYTF
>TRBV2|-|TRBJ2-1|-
TGTGCCAGCAAGGGGGTATCGTTGGGGTACAATGAGCAGTTCTTC
CASKGVSLGYNEQFF
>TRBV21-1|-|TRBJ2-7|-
TGTGCCACCTCGACTTCTCCTGAGTACTTC
CATSTSPEYF
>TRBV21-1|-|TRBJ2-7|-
TGTGCCAGCAGCAAAGTCTCGGACTACCCCTCCGAGCAGTACTTC
CASSKVSDYPSEQYF
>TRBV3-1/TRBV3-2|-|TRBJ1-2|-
TGTGCCAGCAGCCAAGATCACAGGGCGTATACCTTC
CASSQDHRAYTF